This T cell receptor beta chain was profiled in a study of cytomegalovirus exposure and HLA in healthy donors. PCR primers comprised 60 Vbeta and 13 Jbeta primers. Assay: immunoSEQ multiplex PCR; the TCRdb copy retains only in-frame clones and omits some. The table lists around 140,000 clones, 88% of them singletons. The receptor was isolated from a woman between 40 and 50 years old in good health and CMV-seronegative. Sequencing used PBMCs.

The CDR3 region has the DNA TGTGCCAGCTCACCGGGACTAGCGGCTTACAATGAGCAGTTCTTC. It yields the protein CASSPGLAAYNEQFF. The V call is TRBV18, the J call TRBJ2-1, with 11 bases aligning to TRBD2. V was clipped by 3 bases and J by 4 bases; unmatched bases: 2. The CDR3 covers 15 residues. The V gene's germline CDR1 is KGHSH and CDR2 LQKENI.